These 16 T cell receptor beta chains were sequenced from one sample in a study of T cell responses to AZD1222 COVID-19 vaccine. Libraries were prepared by immunoSEQ multiplex PCR; TCRdb keeps only in-frame clonotypes and omits some of them. This table holds roughly 80,000 clones, over 80% found once. The sequenced sample was peripheral blood, obtained on day 0 of MenACWY control vaccination. The receptors shown here come from an adult in good health.

The J gene is TRBJ1-1, the V gene TRBV5-1; unclear D gene. Trimming took 1 base from V and 8 from J, leaving 12 bases between them. Germline V gene sequence: CDR1 SGHRS, CDR2 YFSETQ. The CDR3 spans 13 residues. The CDR3 DNA follows: TGCGCCAGCAGCTTGTTCCTGGCAGACGAAGCTTTCTTT. Translating gives CASSLFLADEAFF.

The V call is TRBV11-3, the J call TRBJ2-1; tentatively, D is TRBD1 or TRBD2 (5 bases each). Germline CDR1 and CDR2: SGHNT and YENEEA. V was trimmed by 1 base and J by 3 bases, leaving 10 bases between them. The CDR3 totals 15 residues. The CDR3 nucleotides read TGTGCCAGCAGCTTAGGGGGGATCGGCTACAATGAGCAGTTCTTC. It codes for CASSLGGIGYNEQFF.

The rearrangement links TRBV29-1 to TRBJ2-1; TRBD1 aligns across 10 bases. Losses at the gene ends were 3 bases for V and 7 bases for J; bases not matched to a gene: 12. The length of the CDR3 is 16 residues. Germline CDR1 reads SQVTM; CDR2 reads ANQGSEA. The CDR3 nucleotides read TGCAGCGTTGAGCGGGCCGGGACAGGGGTTGGAAATGAGCAGTTCTTC. Amino acids: CSVERAGTGVGNEQFF.

This sequence joins TRBV6-2 or TRBV6-3 and TRBJ2-1; 14 positions agree with TRBD2. Germline V lookup: CDR1 MNHEY, CDR2 SVGEGT. The J segment lost 7 bases and the V segment lost 6 bases, leaving 8 bases of the junction unmatched. The CDR3 extends over 16 amino acids. CDR3 coding DNA: TGTGCCAGCAGCACCGGGACTAGCGGGAGTAGGAATGAGCAGTTCTTC. Its protein is CASSTGTSGSRNEQFF.

The chain combines TRBV2 with TRBJ1-6; possible D gene TRBD1, 5 bases. The V and J ends lost 4 bases and 8 bases respectively, with 15 bases between them. The CDR3 consists of 15 residues. CDR1 and CDR2 (germline): SNHLY, FYNNEI. The chain's CDR3 is CASSAGGGLDSPLHF. The CDR3 DNA reads TGTGCCAGCAGTGCCGGGGGTGGGTTGGATTCACCCCTCCACTTT.

The chain carries TRBV11-2 and TRBJ2-1, with a tentative D call TRBD2 (5 bases). Germline values: CDR1 SGHAT, CDR2 FQNNGV. V shed 0 bases and J shed 0 bases, with 6 bases lying between them. This CDR3 region has 15 residues. The DNA for the CDR3 is TGTGCCAGCAGCTTAGAGGGGAGCTCCTACAATGAGCAGTTCTTC. Translation gives CASSLEGSSYNEQFF.

This chain joins TRBV4-3 and TRBJ2-7; no definite D call. V gave up 0 bases and J gave up 6 bases, with 9 bases separating them. The length of the CDR3 is 13 residues. In germline, CDR1 is LGHNA, CDR2 YSLEER. The CDR3 DNA is TGCGCCAGCAGCCAAGACGGTGGTAGCGAGCAGTACTTC. As protein: CASSQDGGSEQYF.

There are a few counts of this clone. This chain uses TRBV2 with TRBJ1-5; D gene unclear. Germline CDR1 reads SNHLY; CDR2 reads FYNNEI. Deletions cut 1 base from V and 9 bases from J, with 10 bases between. CDR3 length: 13 amino acids. As DNA, the CDR3 is TGTGCCAGCAGTGAAGACTTTTCAGGGCCCCAGCATTTT. It encodes CASSEDFSGPQHF.

This chain connects TRBV28 to TRBJ2-7; D may be TRBD2 (6 bases). The CDR3 loop spans 15 amino acids. Germline assignment: CDR1 MDHEN and CDR2 SYDVKM. V dropped 2 bases and J dropped 3 bases, with 14 bases sitting between them. The DNA of the CDR3 is TGTGCCAGCAGTTTAGGCGGGACCCGACTCTACGAGCAGTACTTC. This encodes CASSLGGTRLYEQYF. The full variable domain, its missing parts supplied by reference TRBV28 and TRBJ2-7, is DVKVTQSSRYLVKRTGEKVFLECVQDMDHENMFWYRQDPGLGLRLIYFSYDVKMKEKGDIPEGYSVSREKKERFSLILESASTNQTSMYLCASSLGGTRLYEQYFGPGTRLTVT.

This chain links TRBV5-1 with TRBJ1-3, with D hard to call. The CDR3 extends over 15 amino acids. V lost 0 bases and J lost 7, with 14 bases in between. The germline gives CDR1 SGHRS, CDR2 YFSETQ. The CDR3 coding sequence is TGCGCCAGCAGCTTGGACGGCACAGCCCGTAACACCATATATTTT. It is translated as CASSLDGTARNTIYF.

The V and J genes are TRBV5-4 and TRBJ2-7; 8 bases line up with TRBD2. Trimming at V came to 4 bases and at J to 1 base, leaving 4 bases not matched to a gene. The CDR3 sequence is 14 residues long. Per germline, CDR1 SGHNT and CDR2 YYREEE (reference sequence). The DNA of the CDR3 is TGTGCCAGCAGCAGGAGCGGGGGATCCTACGAGCAGTACTTC. Translation gives CASSRSGGSYEQYF.

The chain is built from TRBV4-3 and TRBJ1-2; D is possibly TRBD1 (6 bases). The CDR3 length is 13 residues. Germline values: CDR1 LGHNA, CDR2 YSLEER. V was cut by 1 base and J by 4 bases, with 7 bases left in between. The CDR3 region is CASSQARGYGYTF. CDR3 DNA sequence: TGCGCCAGCAGCCAAGCCAGGGGCTATGGCTACACCTTC.

The genes are TRBV5-8 and TRBJ1-3; TRBD1 aligns across 11 bases. Trimming took 4 bases from V and 0 from J; bases not matched to a gene: 3. The CDR3 loop spans 16 amino acids. The germline V gene has CDR1 SGHTS and CDR2 YDEGEE. DNA of the CDR3: TGTGCCAGCAGCGCGGGACAGGGGGTCTCTGGAAACACCATATATTTT. It specifies CASSAGQGVSGNTIYF.

This chain's CDR3 is CASRPDRSGELFF. CDR3 sequence (DNA): TGTGCCAGCAGACCGGACAGATCCGGGGAGCTGTTTTTT. The chain is built from TRBV3-1 (or the pseudogene TRBV3-2) and TRBJ2-2, with TRBD1 as a possible D gene (6 bases). Trimming left V 6 bases short and J 6 bases short, with 11 bases between. The CDR3 runs 13 residues. Germline CDR1 is LGHDT and CDR2 is YNNKEL (reference sequence).

The rearrangement joins TRBV12-3 or TRBV12-4 to TRBJ1-2; a weak D match, TRBD1 (6 bases). This CDR3 is built from 13 residues. V lost 6 bases to trimming and J lost 4 bases, with 12 bases between them. In DNA form, the CDR3 reads TGTGCCAGCAGCGCAGGGGTAGCCTATGGCTACACCTTC. Protein: CASSAGVAYGYTF.

This clone showed up just a few times. This rearrangement joins TRBV10-3 to TRBJ1-2; 10 bases fit TRBD1. Germline V gives CDR1 ENHRY, CDR2 SYGVKD. The CDR3 sequence is 14 residues long. The V segment lost 11 bases and the J segment 2 bases; nucleotides outside the gene matches: 8. CDR3 region: CAVAPGQGNYGYTF. The CDR3, as DNA: TGTGCCGTCGCACCGGGACAGGGGAACTATGGCTACACCTTC.